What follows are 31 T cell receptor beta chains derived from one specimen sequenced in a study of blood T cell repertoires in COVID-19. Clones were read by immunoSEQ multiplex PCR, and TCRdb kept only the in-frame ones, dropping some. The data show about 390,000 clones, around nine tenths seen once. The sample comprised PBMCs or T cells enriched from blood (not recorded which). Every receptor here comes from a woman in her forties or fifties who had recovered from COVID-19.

The CDR3 DNA follows: TGTGCCAGCAGTACCCGGGACAGGGTCGACGAGCAGTACTTC. It encodes CASSTRDRVDEQYF. The chain couples TRBV28 to TRBJ2-7; 9 nucleotides match TRBD1. This CDR3 is built from 14 residues. V lost 5 bases, J lost 5 bases, and 7 bases stayed unmatched. Germline CDR1 is MDHEN and CDR2 is SYDVKM. The full variable domain, its missing parts supplied by reference TRBV28 and TRBJ2-7, is DVKVTQSSRYLVKRTGEKVFLECVQDMDHENMFWYRQDPGLGLRLIYFSYDVKMKEKGDIPEGYSVSREKKERFSLILESASTNQTSMYLCASSTRDRVDEQYFGPGTRLTVT.

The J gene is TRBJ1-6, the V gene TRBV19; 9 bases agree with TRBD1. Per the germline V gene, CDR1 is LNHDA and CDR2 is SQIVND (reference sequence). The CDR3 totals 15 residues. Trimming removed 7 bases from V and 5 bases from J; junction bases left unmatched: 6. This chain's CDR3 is CASNLRTGDNSPLHF. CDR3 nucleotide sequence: TGTGCCAGTAACCTCCGGACAGGGGATAATTCACCCCTCCACTTT.

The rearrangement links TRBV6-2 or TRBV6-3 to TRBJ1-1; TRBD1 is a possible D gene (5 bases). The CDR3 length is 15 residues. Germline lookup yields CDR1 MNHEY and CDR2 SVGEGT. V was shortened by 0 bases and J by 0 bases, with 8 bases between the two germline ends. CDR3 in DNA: TGTGCCAGCAGTTACTCTCAGGGAATGAACACTGAAGCTTTCTTT. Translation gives CASSYSQGMNTEAFF.

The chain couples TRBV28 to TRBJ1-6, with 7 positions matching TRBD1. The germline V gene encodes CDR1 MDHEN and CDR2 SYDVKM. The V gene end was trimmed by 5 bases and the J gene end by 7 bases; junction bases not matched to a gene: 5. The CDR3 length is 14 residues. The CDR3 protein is CASSTGVSNSPLHF. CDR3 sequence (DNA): TGTGCCAGCAGTACAGGGGTATCGAATTCACCCCTCCACTTT. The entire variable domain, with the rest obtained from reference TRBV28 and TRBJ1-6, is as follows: DVKVTQSSRYLVKRTGEKVFLECVQDMDHENMFWYRQDPGLGLRLIYFSYDVKMKEKGDIPEGYSVSREKKERFSLILESASTNQTSMYLCASSTGVSNSPLHFGNGTRLTVT.

The DNA of the CDR3 is TGTGCCAGCAGCCACAGGGTTGGGGACGCTGGCTACACCTTC. Its protein is CASSHRVGDAGYTF. The gene calls are TRBV2 and TRBJ1-2, with D perhaps TRBD1 (6 bases). Per germline, CDR1 SNHLY and CDR2 FYNNEI. The V gene lost 6 bases and the J gene lost 7 bases, with 18 bases spanning the gap. The CDR3 covers 14 residues.

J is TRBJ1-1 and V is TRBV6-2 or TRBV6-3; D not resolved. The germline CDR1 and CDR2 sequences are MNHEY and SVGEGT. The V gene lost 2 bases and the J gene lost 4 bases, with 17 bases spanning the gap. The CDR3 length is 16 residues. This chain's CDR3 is CASSYGTVAGITEAFF. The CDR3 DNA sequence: TGTGCCAGCAGTTACGGAACGGTTGCGGGCATCACTGAAGCTTTCTTT.

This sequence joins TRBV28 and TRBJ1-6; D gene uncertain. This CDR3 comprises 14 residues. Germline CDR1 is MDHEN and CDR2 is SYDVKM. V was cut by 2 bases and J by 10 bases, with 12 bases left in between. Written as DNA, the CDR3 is TGTGCCAGCAGTTTACTGGGCGGGTACTCACCCCTCCACTTT. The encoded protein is CASSLLGGYSPLHF.

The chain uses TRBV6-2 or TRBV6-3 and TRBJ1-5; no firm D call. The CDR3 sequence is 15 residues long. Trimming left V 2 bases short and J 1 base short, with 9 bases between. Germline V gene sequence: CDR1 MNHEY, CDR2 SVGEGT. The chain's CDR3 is CASSYRERSNQPQHF. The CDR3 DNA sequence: TGTGCCAGCAGTTACAGGGAGCGAAGCAATCAGCCCCAGCATTTT.

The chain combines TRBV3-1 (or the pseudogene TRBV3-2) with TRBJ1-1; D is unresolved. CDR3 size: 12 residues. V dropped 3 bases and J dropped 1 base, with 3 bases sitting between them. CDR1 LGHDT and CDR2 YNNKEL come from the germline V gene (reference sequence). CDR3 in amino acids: CASSHRNTEAFF. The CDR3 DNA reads TGTGCCAGCAGCCATAGGAACACTGAAGCTTTCTTT.

The DNA for the CDR3 is TGTGCCAGCAGCCGGACAGGGTACACTGAAGCTTTCTTT. It specifies CASSRTGYTEAFF. This sequence joins TRBV14 and TRBJ1-1; 8 bases align to TRBD1. The CDR3 extends over 13 amino acids. CDR1 and CDR2 from the germline V gene are SGHDN and FVKESK. J was trimmed by 3 bases and V by 4 bases; bases with no gene match: 1.

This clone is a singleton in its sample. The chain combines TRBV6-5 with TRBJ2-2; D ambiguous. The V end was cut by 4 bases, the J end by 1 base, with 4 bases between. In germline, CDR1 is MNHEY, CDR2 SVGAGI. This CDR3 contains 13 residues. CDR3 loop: CASSSVNTGELFF. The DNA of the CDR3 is TGTGCCAGCAGTTCAGTGAACACCGGGGAGCTGTTTTTT.

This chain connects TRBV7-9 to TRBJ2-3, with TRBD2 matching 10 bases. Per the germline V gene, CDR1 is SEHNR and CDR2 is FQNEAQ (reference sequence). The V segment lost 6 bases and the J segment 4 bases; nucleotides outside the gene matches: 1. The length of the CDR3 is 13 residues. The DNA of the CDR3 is TGTGCCAGCAGAGGACTAGCGGCAGATACGCAGTATTTT. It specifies CASRGLAADTQYF. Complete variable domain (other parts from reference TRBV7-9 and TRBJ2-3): DTGVSQNPRHKITKRGQNVTFRCDPISEHNRLYWYRQTLGQGPEFLTYFQNEAQLEKSRLLSDRFSAERPKGSFSTLEIQRTEQGDSAMYLCASRGLAADTQYFGPGTRLTVL.

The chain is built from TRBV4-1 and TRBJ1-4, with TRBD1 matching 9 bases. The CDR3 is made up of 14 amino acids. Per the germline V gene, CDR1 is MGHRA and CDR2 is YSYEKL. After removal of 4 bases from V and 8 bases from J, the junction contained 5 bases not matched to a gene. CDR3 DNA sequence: TGCGCCAGCAGCCTGGACAGGGGTGGGGAAAAACTGTTTTTT. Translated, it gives CASSLDRGGEKLFF.

The CDR3 region is CASSLNSLGGRTGEQYF. In DNA, the CDR3 is TGTGCCAGCAGCTTAAATTCCTTGGGGGGAAGGACCGGCGAGCAGTACTTC. The rearrangement links TRBV7-2 to TRBJ2-7; TRBD2 might be the D (6 bases). CDR3 length: 17 amino acids. The germline V and J ends were trimmed by 2 bases and 6 bases, with 23 bases remaining between them. Germline V gene lookup returns CDR1 SGHTA and CDR2 FQGNSA.

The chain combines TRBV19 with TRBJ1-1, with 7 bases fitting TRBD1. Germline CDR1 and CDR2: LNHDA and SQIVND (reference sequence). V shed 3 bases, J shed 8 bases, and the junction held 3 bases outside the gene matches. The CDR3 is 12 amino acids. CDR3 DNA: TGTGCCAGTAGTATGAAGGGACAGGAAGCTTTCTTT. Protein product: CASSMKGQEAFF.

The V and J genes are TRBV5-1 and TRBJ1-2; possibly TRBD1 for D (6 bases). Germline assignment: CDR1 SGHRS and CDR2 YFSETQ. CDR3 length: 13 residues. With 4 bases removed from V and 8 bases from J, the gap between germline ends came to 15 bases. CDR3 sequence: CASSPEGGQGYTF. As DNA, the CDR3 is TGCGCCAGCAGCCCAGAGGGGGGGCAAGGCTACACCTTC.

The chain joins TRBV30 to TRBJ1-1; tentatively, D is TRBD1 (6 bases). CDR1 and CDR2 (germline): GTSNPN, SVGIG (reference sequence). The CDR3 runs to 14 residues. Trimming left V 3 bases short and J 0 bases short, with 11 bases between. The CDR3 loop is CAWSLDSMNTEAFF. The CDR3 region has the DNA TGTGCCTGGAGCCTGGACAGCATGAACACTGAAGCTTTCTTT.

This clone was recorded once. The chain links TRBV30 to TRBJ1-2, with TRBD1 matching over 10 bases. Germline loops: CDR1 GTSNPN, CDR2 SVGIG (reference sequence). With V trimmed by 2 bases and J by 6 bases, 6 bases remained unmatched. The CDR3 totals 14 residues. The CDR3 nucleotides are TGTGCCTGGAGTCCAACCGGGACAGGGGATGGCTACACCTTC. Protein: CAWSPTGTGDGYTF.

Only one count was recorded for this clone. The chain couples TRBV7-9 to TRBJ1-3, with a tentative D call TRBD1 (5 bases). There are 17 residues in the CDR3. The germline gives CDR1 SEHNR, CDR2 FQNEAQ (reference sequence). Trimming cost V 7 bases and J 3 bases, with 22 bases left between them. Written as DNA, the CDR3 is TGTGCCAGCAACTCGGAGAGGCAGGGCCTCGGTGGAAACACCATATATTTT. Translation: CASNSERQGLGGNTIYF.

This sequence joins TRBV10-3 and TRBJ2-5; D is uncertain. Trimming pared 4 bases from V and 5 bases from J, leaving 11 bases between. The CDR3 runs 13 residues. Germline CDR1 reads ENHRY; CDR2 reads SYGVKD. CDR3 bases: TGTGCCATCAGTGCGACGCAGAGGGAGACCCAGTACTTC. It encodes CAISATQRETQYF.

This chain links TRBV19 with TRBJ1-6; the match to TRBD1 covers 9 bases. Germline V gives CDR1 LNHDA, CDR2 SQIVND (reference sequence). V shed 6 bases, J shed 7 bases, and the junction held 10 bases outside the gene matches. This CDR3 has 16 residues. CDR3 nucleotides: TGTGCCAGTAGGGGGGACAGGGTAGATGGAAATTCACCCCTCCACTTT. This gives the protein CASRGDRVDGNSPLHF.

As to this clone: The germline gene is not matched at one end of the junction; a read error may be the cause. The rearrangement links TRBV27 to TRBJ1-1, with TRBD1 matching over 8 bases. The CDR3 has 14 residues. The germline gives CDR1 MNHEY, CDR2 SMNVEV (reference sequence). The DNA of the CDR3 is TGTGCTAGCAGTTACCTGGACAGGGCCACTGAAGCTTTCTTT. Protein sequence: CASSYLDRATEAFF.

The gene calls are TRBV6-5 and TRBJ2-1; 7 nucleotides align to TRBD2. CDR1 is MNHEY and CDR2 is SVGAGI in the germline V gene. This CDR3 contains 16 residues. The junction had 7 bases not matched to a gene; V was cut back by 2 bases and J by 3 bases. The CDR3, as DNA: TGTGCCAGCAGTTACGGTGCGGGGGAGATCTACAATGAGCAGTTCTTC. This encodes CASSYGAGEIYNEQFF.

The DNA of the CDR3 is TGTGCCAGCAGCCCCACAGGGGTTGATTACTTCACAGATACGCAGTATTTT. This encodes CASSPTGVDYFTDTQYF. The chain couples TRBV7-3 to TRBJ2-3; TRBD1 agrees at 7 bases. This CDR3 is built from 17 residues. J lost 2 bases, V lost 5 bases, and 13 bases had no gene match. CDR1 and CDR2 (germline): SGHTA, FQGTGA.

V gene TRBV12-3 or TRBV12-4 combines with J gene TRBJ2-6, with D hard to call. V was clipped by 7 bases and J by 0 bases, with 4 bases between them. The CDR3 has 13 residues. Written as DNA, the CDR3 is TGTGCCAGCACTACCTCTGGGGCCAACGTCCTGACTTTC. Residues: CASTTSGANVLTF.

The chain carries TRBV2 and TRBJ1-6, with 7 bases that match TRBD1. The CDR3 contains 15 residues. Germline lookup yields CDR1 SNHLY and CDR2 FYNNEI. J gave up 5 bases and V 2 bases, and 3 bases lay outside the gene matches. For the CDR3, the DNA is TGTGCCAGCAGTGAACAGGGGGTGGATAATTCACCCCTCCACTTT. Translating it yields CASSEQGVDNSPLHF.

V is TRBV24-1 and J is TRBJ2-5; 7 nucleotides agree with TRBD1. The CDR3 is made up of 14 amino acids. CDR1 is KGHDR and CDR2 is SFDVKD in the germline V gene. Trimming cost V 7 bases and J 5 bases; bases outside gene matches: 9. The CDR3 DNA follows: TGTGCCACCAGGGATACCGGGACAGCGGAGACCCAGTACTTC. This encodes CATRDTGTAETQYF.

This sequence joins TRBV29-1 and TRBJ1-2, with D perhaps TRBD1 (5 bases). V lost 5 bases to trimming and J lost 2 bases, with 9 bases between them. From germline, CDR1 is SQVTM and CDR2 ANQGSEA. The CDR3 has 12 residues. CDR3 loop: CSVLDNNYGYTF. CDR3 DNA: TGCAGCGTTTTGGACAACAACTATGGCTACACCTTC.

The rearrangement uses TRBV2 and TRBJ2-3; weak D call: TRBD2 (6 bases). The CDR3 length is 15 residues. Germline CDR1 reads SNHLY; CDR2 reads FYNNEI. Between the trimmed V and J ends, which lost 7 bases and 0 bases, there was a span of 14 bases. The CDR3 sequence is CASKRLAQSTDTQYF. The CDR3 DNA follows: TGTGCCAGCAAGCGGCTAGCGCAAAGCACAGATACGCAGTATTTT.

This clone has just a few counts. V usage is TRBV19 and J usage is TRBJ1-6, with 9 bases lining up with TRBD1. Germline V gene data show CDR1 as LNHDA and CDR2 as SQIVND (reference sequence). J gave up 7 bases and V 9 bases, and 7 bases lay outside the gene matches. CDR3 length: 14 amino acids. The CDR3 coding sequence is TGTGCCAGCACCGAACAGGGGGCGAATTCACCCCTCCACTTT. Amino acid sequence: CASTEQGANSPLHF. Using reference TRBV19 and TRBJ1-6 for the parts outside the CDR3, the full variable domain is DGGITQSPKYLFRKEGQNVTLSCEQNLNHDAMYWYRQDPGQGLRLIYYSQIVNDFQKGDIAEGYSVSREKKESFPLTVTSAQKNPTAFYLCASTEQGANSPLHFGNGTRLTVT.

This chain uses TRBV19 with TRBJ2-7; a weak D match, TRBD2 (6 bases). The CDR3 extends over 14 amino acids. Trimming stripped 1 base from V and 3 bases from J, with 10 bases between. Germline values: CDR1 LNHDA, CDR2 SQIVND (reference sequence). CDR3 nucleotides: TGTGCCAGTAGTATAGGAGGGACTTTCTACGAGCAGTACTTC. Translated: CASSIGGTFYEQYF.